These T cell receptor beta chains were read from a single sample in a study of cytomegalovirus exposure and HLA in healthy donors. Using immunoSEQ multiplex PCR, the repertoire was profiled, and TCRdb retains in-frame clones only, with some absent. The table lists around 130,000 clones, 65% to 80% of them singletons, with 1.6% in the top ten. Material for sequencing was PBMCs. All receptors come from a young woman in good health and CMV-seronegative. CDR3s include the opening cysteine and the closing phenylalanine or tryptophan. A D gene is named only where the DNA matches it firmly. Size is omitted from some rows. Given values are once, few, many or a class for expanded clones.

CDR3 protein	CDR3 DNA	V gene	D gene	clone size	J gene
CASSPDRGPEKLFF	TGTGCCAGCTCACCGGACAGGGGCCCCGAAAAACTGTTTTTT	TRBV18	TRBD1	NA	TRBJ1-4
CASSEVGQGNAAYNSPLHF	TGTGCCAGCAGTGAAGTGGGACAGGGGAACGCTGCCTATAATTCACCCCTCCACTTT	TRBV6-1	TRBD1	few	TRBJ1-6
CASSLSGGGSGTRRYNEQFF	TGTGCCAGCAGTTTATCCGGTGGTGGATCCGGGACTAGAAGATACAATGAGCAGTTCTTC	TRBV27	TRBD2	few	TRBJ2-1
CASSLQLYYGYTF	TGTGCCAGCAGCTTACAACTCTACTATGGCTACACCTTC	TRBV11-2	NA	few	TRBJ1-2
CAWNKDSISYEQYF	TGTGCCTGGAATAAGGACAGTATCTCCTACGAGCAGTACTTC	TRBV30	NA	NA	TRBJ2-7
CASSRGTGGRETQYF	TGCGCCAGCAGCCGGGGGACAGGGGGCCGGGAGACCCAGTACTTC	TRBV4-1	TRBD1	NA	TRBJ2-5
CASSYSGLAGRSEQFF	TGTGCCAGCAGTTACTCGGGGCTAGCGGGAAGGAGTGAGCAGTTCTTC	TRBV6-5	TRBD2	NA	TRBJ2-1
CASSFGLAGGDEQYF	TGCGCCAGCAGCTTCGGACTAGCGGGAGGGGACGAGCAGTACTTC	TRBV5-1	TRBD2	NA	TRBJ2-7
CASSWEGLGQGYNEQYF	TGTGCCAGCAGCTGGGAGGGGTTGGGTCAGGGGTACAACGAGCAGTACTTC	TRBV11-2	NA	NA	TRBJ2-7
CASSGQYQETQYF	TGTGCCAGCAGCGGACAGTACCAAGAGACCCAGTACTTC	TRBV7-3	NA	NA	TRBJ2-5
CASSYSGGETEAFF	TGTGCCAGCAGTTACTCAGGGGGTGAAACTGAAGCTTTCTTT	TRBV6-6	NA	NA	TRBJ1-1
CASSPRQGSPNSPLHF	TGTGCCAGCAGTCCCCGACAGGGATCGCCTAATTCACCCCTCCACTTT	TRBV27	TRBD1	few	TRBJ1-6
CASSQGGEETQYF	TGTGCCAGCAGCCAAGGCGGGGAGGAGACCCAGTACTTC	TRBV14	NA	NA	TRBJ2-5
CASSRDPSGRFRNTGELFF	TGTGCCAGCAGCAGGGATCCTAGCGGGAGGTTCAGGAACACCGGGGAGCTGTTTTTT	TRBV4-2	TRBD2	NA	TRBJ2-2
CASSEQTTGNTIYF	TGTGCCAGCAGCGAACAGACCACGGGAAACACCATATATTTT	TRBV9	NA	NA	TRBJ1-3
CASRKSGTGTEAFF	TGCGCCAGCAGAAAGTCCGGGACAGGCACTGAAGCTTTCTTT	TRBV5-1	TRBD1	NA	TRBJ1-1
CTSSLRTSGRRKFRNEQFF	TGCACCAGCAGCCTTCGGACTAGCGGGAGGCGAAAATTTCGCAATGAGCAGTTCTTC	TRBV1	NA	NA	TRBJ2-1
CASSVGAGDYGYTF	TGTGCCAGCAGCGTTGGGGCGGGAGACTATGGCTACACCTTC	TRBV5-6	NA	NA	TRBJ1-2
CSVVRGGRDKETQYF	TGCAGCGTTGTAAGAGGCGGGAGGGATAAAGAGACCCAGTACTTC	TRBV29-1	TRBD2	once	TRBJ2-5
CASSYEWLTEAFF	TGTGCCAGCAGTTACGAGTGGTTAACTGAAGCTTTCTTT	TRBV6-5	NA	NA	TRBJ1-1
CASSFRGVGRETQYF	TGTGCCAGCAGTTTTCGGGGGGTCGGTAGGGAGACCCAGTACTTC	TRBV28	TRBD2	NA	TRBJ2-5
CASTEGASGGVGETQYF	TGTGCCAGCACCGAAGGAGCTAGCGGGGGGGTAGGAGAGACCCAGTACTTC	TRBV2	TRBD2	NA	TRBJ2-5
CASSLPVSAAETQYF	TGTGCCAGCAGTCTCCCGGTTAGCGCCGCAGAAACCCAGTACTTC	TRBV28	NA	NA	TRBJ2-5
CASSALTRIAETQYF	TGTGCCAGCAGCGCCCTGACTCGAATCGCGGAGACCCAGTACTTC	TRBV7-8	NA	NA	TRBJ2-5